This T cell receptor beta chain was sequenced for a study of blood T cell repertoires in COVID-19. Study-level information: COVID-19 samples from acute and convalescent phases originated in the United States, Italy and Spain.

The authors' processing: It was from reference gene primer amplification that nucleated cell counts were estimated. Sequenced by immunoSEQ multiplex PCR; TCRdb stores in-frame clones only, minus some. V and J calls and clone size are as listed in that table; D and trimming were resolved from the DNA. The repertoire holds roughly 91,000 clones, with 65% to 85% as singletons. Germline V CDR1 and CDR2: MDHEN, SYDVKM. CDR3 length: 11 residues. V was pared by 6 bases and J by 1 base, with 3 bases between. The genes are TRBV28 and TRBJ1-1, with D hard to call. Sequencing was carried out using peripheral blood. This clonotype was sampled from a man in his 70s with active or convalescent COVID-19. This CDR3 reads CASSRNTEAFF. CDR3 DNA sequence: TGTGCCAGCAGCCGGAACACTGAAGCTTTCTTT.